The 30 T cell receptor beta chains below all came from one sample that was sequenced in a study of response to subunit inactivated influenza vaccine. TCRdb called the RT-PCR reads again in MiXCR, with one record for every CDR3 protein. The sample gives about 570,000 distinct CDR3 sequences, 10% to 12% of which show up once; more than 9.5% is in the top ten. The sample also formed part of further work on T cells expressing NK-cell markers. According to that study: For TCR beta, cDNA was produced by 5'RACE template switching with UMIs.

Specimen: PBMCs from blood, collected on the day of vaccination. The receptors shown here come from a man between 50 and 59 years old who received an inactivated influenza vaccine.

The chain joins TRBV3-1 to TRBJ2-5; TRBD1 or TRBD2 may be the D gene (5 bases each). V was trimmed by 3 bases and J by 3 bases, leaving 11 bases between them. Germline V gene data show CDR1 as LGHDT and CDR2 as YNNKEL (reference sequence). This CDR3 is built from 14 residues. CDR3 bases: TGTGCCAGCAGCCACGGGACGGATAAAGAGACCCAGTACTTC. Amino acid sequence: CASSHGTDKETQYF.

This chain uses TRBV10-3 with TRBJ2-7, with D perhaps matching TRBD2 (5 bases). This CDR3 region has 16 residues. The V and J ends lost 0 bases and 1 base respectively, with 13 bases between them. In germline, CDR1 is ENHRY, CDR2 SYGVKD. The chain's CDR3 is CAISESTLGVSYEQYF. Here the CDR3 DNA reads TGTGCCATCAGTGAGTCAACCCTCGGGGTTTCCTACGAGCAGTACTTC.

The rearrangement links TRBV4-2 to TRBJ1-5, with 9 bases matching TRBD1. Germline V gives CDR1 LGHNA, CDR2 YNFKEQ. Trimming at V came to 3 bases and at J to 4 bases, leaving 7 bases not matched to a gene. CDR3 length: 16 residues. CDR3 DNA sequence: TGTGCCAGCAGCCAGAGTAGCGGACAGGGGAATCAGCCCCAGCATTTT. Its translation: CASSQSSGQGNQPQHF.

This clonotype was picked up many times. The rearrangement uses TRBV11-2 and TRBJ2-2, with D perhaps TRBD1 (6 bases). Trimming shortened V by 4 bases and J by 7 bases, and 13 bases separated the two germline ends. The CDR3 spans 14 residues. CDR1 and CDR2 (germline): SGHAT, FQNNGV. For the CDR3, the DNA is TGTGCCAGCAGCTCCACAGGGTTCGGCGGGGAGCTGTTTTTT. This codes for CASSSTGFGGELFF.

In its sample, this clonotype was seen a few times. The gene calls are TRBV10-3 and TRBJ2-7; 10 bases match TRBD1. V lost 2 bases, J lost 5 bases, and 9 bases stayed unmatched. CDR1 is ENHRY and CDR2 is SYGVKD in the germline V gene. This CDR3 comprises 16 residues. The CDR3 region is CAISEPLTGGIDEQYF. The CDR3 coding sequence is TGTGCCATCAGTGAGCCCCTGACAGGGGGCATTGACGAGCAGTACTTC.

The V and J genes are TRBV9 and TRBJ2-1; 10 nucleotides align to TRBD1. CDR1 and CDR2 (germline): SGDLS, YYNGEE. J was trimmed by 7 bases and V by 2 bases; bases with no gene match: 0. This CDR3 contains 13 residues. In DNA, the CDR3 is TGTGCCAGCAGCGTGGGACAGGGGAATGAGCAGTTCTTC. Translated, it gives CASSVGQGNEQFF.

The chain has TRBV19 and TRBJ2-7; the match to TRBD2 covers 7 bases. Germline assignment: CDR1 LNHDA and CDR2 SQIVND (reference sequence). CDR3 length equals 15 residues. Germline trimming cut 1 base from V and 7 bases from J; bases unmatched to any gene: 10. CDR3 bases: TGTGCCAGTAGTATAGCGGGAGGACTCCGAGCGGAGCAGTACTTC. It specifies CASSIAGGLRAEQYF.

This clonotype was picked up a small number of times. The chain couples TRBV6-1 to TRBJ2-1; 13 nucleotides agree with TRBD2. Trimming at V came to 5 bases and at J to 6 bases, leaving 4 bases not matched to a gene. Germline CDR1 reads MNHNS; CDR2 reads SASEGT. The CDR3 length is 15 residues. This chain's CDR3 is CASSPLAGGFNEQFF. The CDR3 DNA reads as TGTGCCAGCAGTCCACTAGCGGGAGGGTTCAATGAGCAGTTCTTC.

This clonotype was seen at least ten times. One end of the junction does not line up with germline, which may come from a read error. The chain links TRBV12-3 or TRBV12-4 to TRBJ2-2; tentative D call: TRBD2 (6 bases). The CDR3 length is 15 residues. CDR3 nucleotides: TGTGCCAGCGGTTTAGCGGTATATAACACCGGGGAGCTGTTTTTT. The encoded protein is CASGLAVYNTGELFF.

This clonotype was detected only a few times. The junction shows a germline mismatch at one end, possibly a read error. J is TRBJ2-7 and V is TRBV7-2; D unresolved. This CDR3 has 15 amino acids. Germline-derived CDR1 and CDR2 are SGHTA and FQGNSA. The CDR3 here is CASSFSGPNSNEQYF. The CDR3 bases are TGTGCCAGCAGCTTCTCCGGGCCCAACTCCAACGAGCAGTACTTC.

The chain carries TRBV12-3 or TRBV12-4 and TRBJ2-6; 7 positions match TRBD1. The ends lost 4 bases at V and 0 bases at J; junction bases unmatched: 6. CDR3 length: 17 amino acids. The CDR3 protein is CASSSADRISGANVLTF. As DNA, the CDR3 is TGTGCCAGCAGTTCCGCGGACAGGATCTCTGGGGCCAACGTCCTGACTTTC.

This clonotype occurred a few times. V gene TRBV14 combines with J gene TRBJ2-7; 10 nucleotides align to TRBD2. This CDR3 is built from 15 residues. CDR1 SGHDN and CDR2 FVKESK come from the germline V gene. J gave up 5 bases and V 1 base, and 5 bases lay outside the gene matches. In nucleotides, the CDR3 is TGTGCCAGCAGCCAAGGTCCACTAGCGGGGAACGAGCAGTACTTC. Its translation is CASSQGPLAGNEQYF.

V gene TRBV4-3 combines with J gene TRBJ2-1; 9 nucleotides agree with TRBD1. V dropped 3 bases and J dropped 5; count of bases not matched to a gene: 5. Germline values: CDR1 LGHNA, CDR2 YSLEER. This CDR3 contains 15 residues. Here the CDR3 reads CASSQDRGLDNEQFF. In DNA, the CDR3 is TGCGCCAGCAGCCAGGACAGGGGTTTGGACAATGAGCAGTTCTTC.

J is TRBJ2-1 and V is TRBV20-1; 8 positions match TRBD2. Germline-derived CDR1 and CDR2 are DFQATT and SNEGSKA (reference sequence). The CDR3 covers 15 residues. Trimming removed 2 bases from V and 2 bases from J; junction bases left unmatched: 5. The CDR3 nucleotides are TGCAGTGCTAGAAGGCCAGCGGGGGCCTACAATGAGCAGTTCTTC. This encodes CSARRPAGAYNEQFF.

The V and J genes are TRBV6-2 or TRBV6-3 and TRBJ2-4, with D possibly TRBD1 on 5 matching bases. Deletions cut 6 bases from V and 15 bases from J, with 21 bases between. In germline, CDR1 is MNHEY, CDR2 SVGEGT. This CDR3 contains 13 residues. The CDR3 sequence: CASRTDSYAPTYF. In nucleotides, the CDR3 is TGTGCCAGCAGGACCGACAGCTATGCCCCTACGTACTTC.

In its sample, this clonotype was seen many times. The gene calls are TRBV4-2 and TRBJ2-1, with D unclear. Germline V gives CDR1 LGHNA, CDR2 YNFKEQ. The CDR3 sequence is 17 residues long. V lost 0 bases to trimming and J lost 0 bases, with 12 bases between them. The CDR3 protein is CASSQDNFLSSYNEQFF. CDR3 DNA sequence: TGTGCCAGCAGCCAAGATAACTTCTTGAGCTCCTACAATGAGCAGTTCTTC.

This clonotype has at least ten counts. The V call is TRBV6-6, the J call TRBJ2-4; weak D call: TRBD2 (5 bases). V dropped 8 bases and J dropped 5 bases, with 13 bases sitting between them. The length of the CDR3 is 13 residues. Germline V CDR1 and CDR2: MNHNY, SVGAGI (reference sequence). CDR3 sequence reads: CASCKGRENIQYF. In DNA, the CDR3 is TGTGCCAGCTGTAAAGGGCGGGAAAACATTCAGTACTTC.

The CDR3 bases are TGCAGTGCTAGGGAGGGAATAAGGCACTATGGCTACACCTTC. Its translation is CSAREGIRHYGYTF. The rearrangement joins TRBV20-1 to TRBJ1-2; D ambiguous. The germline V and J ends were trimmed by 3 bases and 3 bases, with 14 bases remaining between them. Germline V lookup: CDR1 DFQATT, CDR2 SNEGSKA (reference sequence). CDR3 size: 14 residues.

This chain connects TRBV18 to TRBJ2-7, with TRBD1 as a possible D gene (5 bases). From germline, CDR1 is KGHSH and CDR2 LQKENI. Trimming removed 2 bases from V and 4 bases from J, with 12 bases in between. The CDR3 is 14 amino acids. The CDR3 DNA is TGTGCCAGCTCACCAGAGCAGGGAAGGTACGAGCAGTACTTC. Amino acids: CASSPEQGRYEQYF.

In the case of this clonotype: Just one base apart from a much larger clone, this may be a read error. This chain links TRBV6-2 or TRBV6-3 with TRBJ2-1, with D uncertain. Trimming pared 6 bases from V and 5 bases from J, leaving 8 bases between. Germline V CDR1 and CDR2: MNHEY, SVGEGT. The CDR3 totals 12 residues. As DNA, the CDR3 is TGTGCCAGCAGCTTTGTGGACAATGAGCAGTTCTTC. Translating gives CASSFVDNEQFF.

This clonotype was seen a few times. The gene calls are TRBV12-3 or TRBV12-4 and TRBJ2-4; D may be TRBD2 (6 bases). The CDR3 has 15 amino acids. The V end was cut by 4 bases, the J end by 4 bases, with 14 bases between. CDR3 loop: CASSSSLANKNIQYF. The CDR3 DNA follows: TGTGCCAGCAGTTCCTCTCTAGCGAATAAAAACATTCAGTACTTC.

This chain links TRBV7-2 with TRBJ2-2; TRBD1 matches at 9 bases. Germline trimming cut 1 base from V and 5 bases from J; bases unmatched to any gene: 5. The CDR3 length is 16 residues. Germline lookup yields CDR1 SGHTA and CDR2 FQGNSA. As DNA, the CDR3 is TGTGCCAGCAGCTTAGGTGGACAGGGGTTGACCGGGGAGCTGTTTTTT. This translates into CASSLGGQGLTGELFF.

In its sample, this clonotype was seen a few times. J is TRBJ2-1 and V is TRBV5-1; the match to TRBD2 covers 10 bases. V shed 0 bases, J shed 9 bases, and the junction held 15 bases outside the gene matches. Germline V gives CDR1 SGHRS, CDR2 YFSETQ. The CDR3 loop spans 18 amino acids. Written as DNA, the CDR3 is TGCGCCAGCAGCTTGGTCCCAACGGCAAGCGGGGGGGCTGGTGAGCAGTTCTTC. It is translated as CASSLVPTASGGAGEQFF.

This clonotype was counted only a few times. The CDR3 DNA follows: TGCGCCAGCAGCTTGCATCACAGACAATCTAACTATGGCTACACCTTC. It yields the protein CASSLHHRQSNYGYTF. V and J are TRBV5-1 and TRBJ1-2; D call uncertain. This CDR3 spans 16 amino acids. The ends were cut back, 1 base at V and 0 bases at J, with 13 bases in the middle. Germline CDR1 and CDR2: SGHRS and YFSETQ.

This clonotype was detected many times. The chain joins TRBV12-3 or TRBV12-4 to TRBJ1-2; TRBD1 aligns across 7 bases. There are 17 residues in the CDR3. V trimming: 6 bases; J trimming: 6 bases; junction bases outside the gene matches: 19. CDR3 nucleotide sequence: TGTGCCAGCAGCGTGGGGACTTTTGGACAGGAAGTCAATGGCTACACCTTC. It yields the protein CASSVGTFGQEVNGYTF.

V gene TRBV29-1 combines with J gene TRBJ2-6; D may correspond to TRBD1 or TRBD2 (6 bases each). The V gene's germline CDR1 is SQVTM and CDR2 ANQGSEA. Deletions cut 3 bases from V and 2 bases from J, with 17 bases between. The CDR3 is 17 residues long. The DNA for the CDR3 is TGCAGCGTTGAGGGAGGCAGGGGCAAAGCTGGGGCCAACGTCCTGACTTTC. Its translation: CSVEGGRGKAGANVLTF. Full variable domain (outside the CDR3, taken from reference TRBV29-1 and TRBJ2-6): SAVISQKPSRDICQRGTSLTIQCQVDSQVTMMFWYRQQPGQSLTLIATANQGSEATYESGFVIDKFPISRPNLTFSTLTVSNMSPEDSSIYLCSVEGGRGKAGANVLTFGAGSRLTVL.

This clonotype has more than one count but fewer than ten. The V gene is TRBV12-3 or TRBV12-4, the J gene TRBJ2-5; 7 positions agree with TRBD1. This CDR3 comprises 14 residues. V was pared by 7 bases and J by 3 bases, with 8 bases of the junction left unmatched. The CDR3 DNA reads as TGTGCCAGCACCGATCGAGGGGGCGAAGAGACCCAGTACTTC. The encoded protein is CASTDRGGEETQYF.

The V call is TRBV30, the J call TRBJ1-6; weak D call: TRBD1 (6 bases). V gave up 0 bases and J gave up 7 bases, with 13 bases separating them. Germline lookup yields CDR1 GTSNPN and CDR2 SVGIG (reference sequence). The CDR3 totals 15 residues. CDR3 nucleotide sequence: TGTGCCTGGAGTGTACAACAGGGTGAGAATTCACCCCTCCACTTT. It yields the protein CAWSVQQGENSPLHF.

This chain uses TRBV5-6 with TRBJ2-2; D remains unclear. Between the trimmed V and J ends, which lost 5 bases and 3 bases, there was a span of 14 bases. CDR1 SGHDT and CDR2 YYEEEE come from the germline V gene. This CDR3 contains 15 residues. Here the CDR3 reads CASRRRSHHTGELFF. The CDR3 DNA reads as TGTGCCAGCAGACGCCGGAGTCACCACACCGGGGAGCTGTTTTTT.

This clonotype was observed at least ten times. The rearrangement links TRBV5-1 to TRBJ2-7; TRBD2 is a possible D gene (5 bases). The CDR3 is 17 residues long. Trimming took 1 base from V and 4 from J, leaving 21 bases between them. Germline V gene sequence: CDR1 SGHRS, CDR2 YFSETQ. CDR3 sequence (DNA): TGCGCCAGCAGCTTGCTGAGCGGAGCCTCTACTGGATACGAGCAGTACTTC. Protein product: CASSLLSGASTGYEQYF.